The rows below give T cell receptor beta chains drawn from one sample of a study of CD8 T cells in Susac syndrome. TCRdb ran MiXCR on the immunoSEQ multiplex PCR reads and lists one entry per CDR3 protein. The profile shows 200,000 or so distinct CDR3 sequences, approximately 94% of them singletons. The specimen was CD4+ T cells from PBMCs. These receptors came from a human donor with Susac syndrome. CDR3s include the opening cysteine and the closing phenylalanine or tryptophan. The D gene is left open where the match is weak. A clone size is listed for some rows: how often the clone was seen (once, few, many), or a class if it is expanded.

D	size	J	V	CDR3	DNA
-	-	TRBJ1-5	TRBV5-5	CASSLEVVGPQHF	TGTGCCAGCAGCTTGGAGGTCGTGGGGCCCCAGCATTTT
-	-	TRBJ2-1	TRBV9	CASSIQGDEQFF	TGTGCCAGCAGCATCCAGGGTGATGAGCAGTTCTTC
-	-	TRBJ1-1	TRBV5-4	CASTLGSGGLTEAFF	TGTGCCAGCACATTAGGGAGCGGAGGCCTCACTGAAGCTTTCTTT
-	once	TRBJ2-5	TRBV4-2	CASSQGGRDSQETQYF	TGTGCCAGCAGCCAAGGGGGGCGGGATAGCCAAGAGACCCAGTACTTC
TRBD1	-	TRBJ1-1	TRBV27	CASRERRTGIIEAFF	TGTGCCAGCAGAGAGAGACGGACAGGTATAATTGAAGCTTTCTTT
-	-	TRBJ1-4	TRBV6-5	CASRGLTNEKLFF	TGTGCCAGCAGGGGTTTGACTAATGAAAAACTGTTTTTT
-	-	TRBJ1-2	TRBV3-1	CASSYSIQAALIYGYTF	TGTGCCAGCAGCTATTCCATACAAGCAGCCCTTATCTATGGCTACACCTTC
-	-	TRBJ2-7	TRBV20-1	CSARVVGEQYF	TGCAGTGCTAGAGTAGTGGGCGAGCAGTACTTC
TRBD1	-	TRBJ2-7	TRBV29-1	CSVEDMGQGVREQYF	TGCAGCGTTGAAGATATGGGACAGGGAGTTCGCGAGCAGTACTTC
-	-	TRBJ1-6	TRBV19	CASSITGSRNSPLHF	TGTGCCAGTAGTATAACCGGGAGCCGTAATTCACCCCTCCACTTT
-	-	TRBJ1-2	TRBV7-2	CASSLVVEYSNGYTF	TGTGCCAGCAGCTTAGTGGTGGAGTACTCAAATGGCTACACCTTC
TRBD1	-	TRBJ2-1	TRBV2	CASKDRTPGYNEQFF	TGTGCCAGCAAGGACAGGACCCCGGGGTACAATGAGCAGTTCTTC
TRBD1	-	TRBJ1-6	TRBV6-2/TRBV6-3	CASREPGTALYNSPLHF	TGTGCCAGCAGAGAACCCGGGACAGCACTCTATAATTCACCCCTCCACTTT
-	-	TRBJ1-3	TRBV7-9	CASSQGQSGNTIYF	TGTGCCAGCAGCCAAGGCCAGTCTGGAAACACCATATATTTT
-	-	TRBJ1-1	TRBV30	CAWTPSIGAFF	TGTGCCTGGACGCCCAGCATTGGAGCTTTCTTT
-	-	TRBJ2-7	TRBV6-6	CASSYTVYYEQYF	TGTGCCAGCAGTTACACGGTTTACTACGAGCAGTACTTC
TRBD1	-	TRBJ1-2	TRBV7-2	CASSPRQGANYGYTF	TGTGCCAGCAGCCCCCGACAGGGAGCTAACTATGGCTACACCTTC
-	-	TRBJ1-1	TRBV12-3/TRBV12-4	CASTRDYQNTEAFF	TGTGCCAGCACCCGGGACTATCAGAACACTGAAGCTTTCTTT
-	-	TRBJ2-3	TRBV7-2	CASSLRPGADTQYF	TGTGCCAGCAGCTTACGGCCAGGGGCAGATACGCAGTATTTT
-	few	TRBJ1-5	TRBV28	CASSQGQPQHF	TGTGCCAGCAGTCAGGGTCAGCCCCAGCATTTT
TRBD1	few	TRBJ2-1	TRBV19	CASTPGTVGRNEQFF	TGTGCCAGTACCCCTGGGACAGTGGGCCGCAATGAGCAGTTCTTC
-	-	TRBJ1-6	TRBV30	CAWVTRSSYNSPLHF	TGTGCCTGGGTTACACGGAGCTCCTATAATTCACCCCTCCACTTT
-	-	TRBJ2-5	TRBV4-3	CASSQEGQGETQYF	TGCGCCAGCAGCCAAGAAGGGCAGGGCGAGACCCAGTACTTC
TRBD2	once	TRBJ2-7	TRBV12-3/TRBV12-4	CASRTSGGYEQYF	TGTGCCAGCAGGACTAGCGGGGGTTACGAGCAGTACTTC
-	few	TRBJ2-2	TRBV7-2	CASSLEVYGELFF	TGTGCCAGCAGCTTAGAGGTCTACGGGGAGCTGTTTTTT
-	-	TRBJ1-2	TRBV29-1	CSSREGNYGYTF	TGCAGCTCTCGGGAGGGAAACTATGGCTACACCTTC
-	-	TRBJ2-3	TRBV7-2	CASSFEGYGSTDTQYF	TGTGCCAGCAGCTTCGAGGGGTACGGGTCCACAGATACGCAGTATTTT
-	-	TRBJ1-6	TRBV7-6	CASSITQGPLHF	TGTGCCAGCAGCATAACGCAGGGTCCCCTCCACTTT
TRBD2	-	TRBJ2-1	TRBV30	CAWSGLAGGPIGEQFF	TGTGCCTGGTCCGGACTAGCGGGGGGGCCGATTGGGGAGCAGTTCTTC
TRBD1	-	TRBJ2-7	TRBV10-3	CAIGQATSYEQYF	TGTGCCATTGGACAGGCGACTTCCTACGAGCAGTACTTC
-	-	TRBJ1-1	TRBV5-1	CASSLSAGRNTEAFF	TGCGCCAGCAGCTTGTCGGCAGGGAGGAACACTGAAGCTTTCTTT
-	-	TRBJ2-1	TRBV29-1	CSVEAVNYNEQFF	TGCAGCGTTGAAGCCGTCAACTACAATGAGCAGTTCTTC
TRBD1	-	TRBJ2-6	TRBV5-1	CASSLAPWTGISSGANVLTF	TGCGCCAGCAGCTTGGCCCCCTGGACAGGGATAAGCTCTGGGGCCAACGTCCTGACTTTC
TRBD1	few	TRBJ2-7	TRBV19	CAIKDRITYEQYF	TGTGCCATAAAGGACAGGATTACCTACGAGCAGTACTTC
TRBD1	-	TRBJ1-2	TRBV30	CAWSVLQGAGYTF	TGTGCCTGGAGTGTGCTGCAGGGGGCTGGCTACACCTTC
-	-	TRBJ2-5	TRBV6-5	CASSPRLGSQETQYF	TGTGCCAGCAGCCCCCGACTAGGAAGCCAAGAGACCCAGTACTTC
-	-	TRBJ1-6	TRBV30	CAWSVSAAPGSPLHF	TGTGCCTGGAGTGTAAGCGCGGCGCCCGGGTCACCCCTCCACTTT
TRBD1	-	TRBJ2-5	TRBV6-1	CASSGNRDSWQTQYF	TGTGCCAGCAGTGGGAACCGGGACAGCTGGCAGACCCAGTACTTC
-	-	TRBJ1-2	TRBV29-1	CSVRGHTGGTYGYTF	TGCAGCGTCCGCGGACACACCGGCGGGACCTATGGCTACACCTTC
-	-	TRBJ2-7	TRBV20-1	CSARDASYSYEQYF	TGCAGTGCTAGAGACGCCAGCTACTCCTACGAGCAGTACTTC
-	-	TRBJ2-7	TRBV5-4	CASSFISGTEQYF	TGTGCCAGCAGCTTTATCTCAGGGACCGAGCAGTACTTC
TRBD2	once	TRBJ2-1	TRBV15	CATSTERLAGGYNEQFF	TGTGCCACCAGCACAGAAAGACTAGCGGGGGGTTACAATGAGCAGTTCTTC
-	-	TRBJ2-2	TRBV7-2	CASSLRRGNTGELFF	TGTGCCAGCAGCTTACGGCGGGGGAACACCGGGGAGCTGTTTTTT
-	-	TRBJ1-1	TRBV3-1	CASSLTTSTEAFF	TGTGCCAGCAGCTTGACAACCTCCACTGAAGCTTTCTTT
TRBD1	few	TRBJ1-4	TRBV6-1	CASSQGTGGSEKLFF	TGTGCCAGCAGTCAAGGGACAGGGGGTAGTGAAAAACTGTTTTTT
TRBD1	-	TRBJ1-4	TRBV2	CASSRDRDEKLFF	TGTGCCAGCAGTCGGGACAGAGATGAAAAACTGTTTTTT
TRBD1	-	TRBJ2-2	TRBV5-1	CASSPDRANTGELFF	TGCGCCAGCAGCCCGGACAGGGCGAACACCGGGGAGCTGTTTTTT
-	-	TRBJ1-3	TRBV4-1	CASSQDTSGVGNTIYF	TGCGCCAGCAGCCAAGATACATCCGGGGTTGGAAACACCATATATTTT
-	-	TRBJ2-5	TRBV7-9	CASSSIIETQYF	TGTGCCAGCAGCAGTATTATAGAGACCCAGTACTTC
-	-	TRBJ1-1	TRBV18	CASSPPAGVNTEAFF	TGTGCCAGCTCACCACCGGCGGGGGTGAACACTGAAGCTTTCTTT
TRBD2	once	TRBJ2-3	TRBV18	CASSPKAGGTDTQYF	TGTGCCAGCTCACCTAAAGCGGGGGGAACAGATACGCAGTATTTT